The source of this T cell receptor (beta chain) is a study of vaccination effects on CD4 cells after COVID-19. The overall study: Samples were taken post-vaccine, and their median timing was 72 days after the second dose.

V lost 1 base, J lost 0 bases, and 7 bases stayed unmatched. The CDR3 has 17 residues. From germline, CDR1 is SGHVS and CDR2 FQNEAQ. Viral peptide pool expansion of antigen-specific CD4+ T cells preceded sequencing in the ViraFEST assay. CD4+ T cells were isolated after less than 13 days of culture. Vaccine administered to participants consisted of two doses of either BNT162b2 or mRNA-1273. Worth noting for this clone: The antigen is undetermined.

TCRdb's table, derived via immunoSEQ multiplex PCR, lists solely in-frame clones and lacks some. The sample holds tens of thousands of clones, roughly 80% seen once. General study findings and limits: Whether induced by infection or by vaccine, clones showed marked clonal contraction late after vaccination.

Sequencing was performed on CD4+ T cells from PBMCs cultured with SARS-CoV-2 spike peptides, taken after COVID-19 vaccination. The chain couples TRBV7-8 to TRBJ2-3; 7 nucleotides line up with TRBD2. The sequence was obtained from a human donor who received a COVID-19 vaccine. CDR3 protein: CASSLGGGITSTDTQYF. DNA for the CDR3: TGTGCCAGCAGCTTAGGGGGGGGTATAACTAGCACAGATACGCAGTATTTT.